Below are 20 T cell receptor beta chains sequenced from a single sample in a study of cytomegalovirus exposure and HLA in healthy donors. 60 Vbeta and 13 Jbeta primers were used in PCR. Data came from immunoSEQ multiplex PCR; TCRdb stores just in-frame clones and leaves some out. Altogether 160,000 or so clones are present, around 80% being singletons, with the ten largest covering roughly 5%. Material for sequencing was PBMCs. The receptors derive from a man aged 35-49 years in good health and CMV-seronegative.

This clone is a singleton in its sample. V gene TRBV5-4 combines with J gene TRBJ2-5, with D perhaps matching TRBD1 (6 bases). This CDR3 comprises 15 residues. V dropped 4 bases and J dropped 2 bases, with 15 bases sitting between them. Germline loops: CDR1 SGHNT, CDR2 YYREEE (reference sequence). CDR3 nucleotides: TGTGCCAGCAGCCCCCGGGACAAAGAACAAGAGACCCAGTACTTC. This sequence encodes CASSPRDKEQETQYF.

This chain uses TRBV27 with TRBJ2-2, with 12 bases aligning to TRBD2. The CDR3 loop spans 14 amino acids. Trimming took 5 bases from V and 7 from J; bases not matched to a gene: 2. CDR1 and CDR2 (germline): MNHEY, SMNVEV (reference sequence). In DNA, the CDR3 is TGTGCCAGCAGTCGACTAGCGGGAGACGGGGAGCTGTTTTTT. It encodes CASSRLAGDGELFF.

This chain joins TRBV19 and TRBJ2-7; 10 nucleotides match TRBD2. Trimming cost V 3 bases and J 6 bases; bases outside gene matches: 14. The V gene's germline CDR1 is LNHDA and CDR2 SQIVND (reference sequence). CDR3 length: 17 amino acids. The CDR3: CASSMGLAGGPSPEQYF. The CDR3 DNA reads as TGTGCCAGTAGTATGGGGTTAGCGGGAGGCCCGAGTCCCGAGCAGTACTTC. Drawing the rest from reference TRBV19 and TRBJ2-7, the complete variable domain is DGGITQSPKYLFRKEGQNVTLSCEQNLNHDAMYWYRQDPGQGLRLIYYSQIVNDFQKGDIAEGYSVSREKKESFPLTVTSAQKNPTAFYLCASSMGLAGGPSPEQYFGPGTRLTVT.

The genes are TRBV6-5 and TRBJ2-7, with D perhaps TRBD1 (6 bases). The germline V gene encodes CDR1 MNHEY and CDR2 SVGAGI. The V gene lost 6 bases and the J gene lost 0 bases, with 9 bases spanning the gap. The CDR3 loop spans 13 amino acids. The chain's CDR3 is CASSPGVSYEQYF. CDR3 DNA: TGTGCCAGCAGCCCAGGGGTCTCCTACGAGCAGTACTTC.

The genes are TRBV6-1 and TRBJ2-1; 8 bases are a match to TRBD2. Per germline, CDR1 MNHNS and CDR2 SASEGT. This CDR3 comprises 17 residues. Trimming cost V 2 bases and J 4 bases; bases outside gene matches: 10. CDR3 nucleotide sequence: TGTGCCAGCAGTGAATGGGGGGAACTAGCGGTTTACAATGAGCAGTTCTTC. Translated: CASSEWGELAVYNEQFF.

The rearrangement uses TRBV6-1 and TRBJ2-7; the match to TRBD2 covers 14 bases. There are 15 residues in the CDR3. Germline values: CDR1 MNHNS, CDR2 SASEGT. V lost 8 bases, J lost 3 bases, and 6 bases stayed unmatched. The CDR3 here is CASPSGTSGSYEQYF. Written as DNA, the CDR3 is TGTGCCAGCCCTTCCGGGACTAGCGGGAGCTACGAGCAGTACTTC.

J is TRBJ2-7 and V is TRBV29-1; D is possibly TRBD1 (5 bases). V was trimmed by 4 bases and J by 0 bases, leaving 22 bases between them. Looked up from germline, CDR1 is SQVTM and CDR2 is ANQGSEA. The CDR3 runs 17 residues. The CDR3 bases are TGCAGCGTTGCCTCCGACAGATTCCTTACCCCCTCCTACGAGCAGTACTTC. Translating gives CSVASDRFLTPSYEQYF.

V gene TRBV7-2 combines with J gene TRBJ1-1; 7 positions agree with TRBD1. The CDR3 extends over 18 amino acids. Germline V gives CDR1 SGHTA, CDR2 FQGNSA. Trimming took 0 bases from V and 1 from J; bases not matched to a gene: 11. The DNA of the CDR3 is TGTGCCAGCAGCTTAGCGGAGGGGGCGCTATTAGAGAACACTGAAGCTTTCTTT. Its translation: CASSLAEGALLENTEAFF. The full variable domain, in which reference TRBV7-2 and TRBJ1-1 provide the parts outside the CDR3, is GAGVSQSPSNKVTEKGKDVELRCDPISGHTALYWYRQSLGQGLEFLIYFQGNSAPDKSGLPSDRFSAERTGGSVSTLTIQRTQQEDSAVYLCASSLAEGALLENTEAFFGQGTRLTVV.

The rearrangement uses TRBV4-1 and TRBJ1-1; no clear D. The ends were cut back, 5 bases at V and 0 bases at J, with 10 bases in the middle. The germline gives CDR1 MGHRA, CDR2 YSYEKL. This CDR3 contains 14 residues. The CDR3 DNA reads TGCGCCAGCAGCTCCCCCTCTGTGAACACTGAAGCTTTCTTT. Translating it yields CASSSPSVNTEAFF.

This clone showed up many times. CDR3 nucleotides: TGTGCCAGCAGTTACTCGGCAGGCCTAAGCTCCTACGAGCAGTACTTC. Encoded protein: CASSYSAGLSSYEQYF. The chain carries TRBV6-6 and TRBJ2-7; D gene uncertain. Germline values: CDR1 MNHNY, CDR2 SVGAGI (reference sequence). This CDR3 has 16 amino acids. V was clipped by 0 bases and J by 0 bases, with 12 bases between them.

V is TRBV6-5 and J is TRBJ2-7, with 8 nucleotides matching TRBD1. The CDR3 length is 15 residues. V shed 2 bases and J 0 bases; nucleotides not matched to a gene: 3. CDR1 is MNHEY, CDR2 SVGAGI, per germline. CDR3 nucleotide sequence: TGTGCCAGCAGTTACCCGGGACAGGCCTCCTACGAGCAGTACTTC. This gives the protein CASSYPGQASYEQYF.

V and J are TRBV2 and TRBJ1-4; the match to TRBD1 covers 10 bases. The germline gives CDR1 SNHLY, CDR2 FYNNEI. The CDR3 totals 15 residues. Losses at the gene ends were 5 bases for V and 3 bases for J; bases not matched to a gene: 3. The CDR3 DNA reads as TGTGCCAGCAGTAGGACAGGGGGTCCTAATGAAAAACTGTTTTTT. This sequence encodes CASSRTGGPNEKLFF.

The rearrangement joins TRBV7-2 to TRBJ1-6, with a tentative D call TRBD1 (5 bases). This CDR3 is built from 17 residues. V was clipped by 4 bases and J by 3 bases, with 16 bases between them. Per germline, CDR1 SGHTA and CDR2 FQGNSA. The CDR3 reads CASSSDHGQIYNSPLHF. The CDR3 coding sequence is TGTGCCAGCAGCTCCGACCACGGACAAATCTATAATTCACCCCTCCACTTT.

There are a few counts of this clone. The genes are TRBV30 and TRBJ2-1; weak D call: TRBD1 (6 bases). Trimming took 7 bases from V and 1 from J, leaving 8 bases between them. CDR3 length: 12 amino acids. Germline V CDR1 and CDR2: GTSNPN, SVGIG (reference sequence). The chain's CDR3 is CAFDRSYNEQFF. CDR3 sequence (DNA): TGTGCCTTCGACAGGTCCTACAATGAGCAGTTCTTC.

In its sample, this clone was seen a few times. The rearrangement uses TRBV30 and TRBJ1-6, with D maybe TRBD1 (5 bases). The CDR3 extends over 13 amino acids. CDR1 is GTSNPN, CDR2 SVGIG, per germline (reference sequence). V gave up 4 bases and J gave up 7 bases, with 11 bases separating them. The CDR3 loop is CAWTGFINSPLHF. As DNA, the CDR3 is TGTGCCTGGACAGGGTTTATCAATTCACCCCTCCACTTT.

The rearrangement links TRBV5-1 to TRBJ2-3; perhaps TRBD1 as D (5 bases). This CDR3 contains 13 residues. V shed 5 bases and J shed 4 bases, with 11 bases lying between them. Germline-derived CDR1 and CDR2 are SGHRS and YFSETQ. The CDR3 loop reads CASSFQGADTQYF. CDR3 DNA: TGCGCCAGCAGTTTCCAGGGCGCAGATACGCAGTATTTT. The variable domain in full, completed from reference TRBV5-1 and TRBJ2-3, reads KAGVTQTPRYLIKTRGQQVTLSCSPISGHRSVSWYQQTPGQGLQFLFEYFSETQRNKGNFPGRFSGRQFSNSRSEMNVSTLELGDSALYLCASSFQGADTQYFGPGTRLTVL.

The rearrangement uses TRBV30 and TRBJ1-1, with 8 bases lining up with TRBD1. Losses at the gene ends were 3 bases for V and 1 base for J; bases not matched to a gene: 7. Germline assignment: CDR1 GTSNPN and CDR2 SVGIG (reference sequence). CDR3 length: 15 residues. The CDR3 here is CAWSAGTGANTEAFF. CDR3 coding DNA: TGTGCCTGGAGCGCCGGGACAGGAGCGAACACTGAAGCTTTCTTT.

The genes are TRBV4-3 and TRBJ2-3; 11 bases fit TRBD2. The V gene's germline CDR1 is LGHNA and CDR2 YSLEER. The CDR3 length is 18 residues. Trimming removed 4 bases from V and 5 bases from J; junction bases left unmatched: 14. This chain's CDR3 is CASSPGSLAGGHEDTQYF. The CDR3, as DNA: TGCGCCAGCAGCCCCGGTTCTTTAGCGGGGGGGCATGAAGATACGCAGTATTTT.

V usage is TRBV6-5 and J usage is TRBJ2-7; TRBD1 matches at 7 bases. The CDR3 loop spans 13 amino acids. The ends lost 2 bases at V and 5 bases at J; junction bases unmatched: 3. Germline V gives CDR1 MNHEY, CDR2 SVGAGI. The DNA for the CDR3 is TGTGCCAGCAGTTACGACAGGGTGGACGAGCAGTACTTC. Translation: CASSYDRVDEQYF.

The chain joins TRBV7-9 to TRBJ1-5, with no clear D. Trimming shortened V by 5 bases and J by 7 bases, and 12 bases separated the two germline ends. Germline assignment: CDR1 SEHNR and CDR2 FQNEAQ (reference sequence). The CDR3 spans 13 residues. The CDR3, as DNA: TGTGCCAGCAGCCCAGGAGGGCGGCAGCCCCAGCATTTT. This sequence encodes CASSPGGRQPQHF.